These T cell receptor beta chains were read from a single sample in a study of T cell repertoires in cytomegalovirus infection. TCRdb redid the calling of the reads with MiXCR, one entry per CDR3 protein. The repertoire holds about 830,000 distinct CDR3 sequences, with 32% as singletons. These receptors have no known antigen. The sequencing used cultured CD8+ T cells from PBMCs, collected from culture after CMV antigen stimulation. These receptors were obtained from a human donor in good health (CMV status not recorded). Some clones in this sample may be carry-over from other donors' samples. CDR3s include the opening cysteine and the closing phenylalanine or tryptophan. The order of the fields is V gene, D gene, clone size, J gene, CDR3 protein, CDR3 DNA. The D gene is left open where the match is weak. Where a row states a size, it is once, few, many or the class of an expanded clone; other rows omit it.

v_gene: TRBV7-2; d_gene: -; abundance: many; j_gene: TRBJ2-1; CDR3aa: CASSLGPREGLGLYNEQFF; CDR3nt: TGTGCCAGCAGCTTAGGCCCCCGCGAGGGGCTGGGGCTTTACAATGAGCAGTTCTTC
v_gene: TRBV27; d_gene: -; abundance: -; j_gene: TRBJ2-6; CDR3aa: CASLARGDSGANVLTF; CDR3nt: TGTGCCAGCTTGGCACGGGGCGACTCTGGGGCCAACGTCCTGACTTTC
v_gene: TRBV9; d_gene: TRBD1; abundance: -; j_gene: TRBJ2-2; CDR3aa: CASSAAGTGRTGELFF; CDR3nt: TGTGCCAGCAGCGCAGCCGGGACAGGGCGAACCGGGGAGCTGTTTTTT
v_gene: TRBV27; d_gene: -; abundance: -; j_gene: TRBJ2-3; CDR3aa: CASSPLTSILPDTQYF; CDR3nt: TGTGCCAGCAGTCCTCTGACTAGTATCTTACCAGATACGCAGTATTTT
v_gene: TRBV12-3/TRBV12-4; d_gene: -; abundance: -; j_gene: TRBJ2-7; CDR3aa: CASSLTRDIGSYEQYF; CDR3nt: TGTGCCAGCAGTTTAACGCGGGACATCGGATCCTACGAGCAGTACTTC
v_gene: TRBV13; d_gene: TRBD1; abundance: -; j_gene: TRBJ2-3; CDR3aa: CASSPTDRVTDTQYF; CDR3nt: TGTGCCAGCAGCCCCACGGACAGGGTAACAGATACGCAGTATTTT
v_gene: TRBV6-1; d_gene: -; abundance: -; j_gene: TRBJ2-3; CDR3aa: CASSLKAPDTQYF; CDR3nt: TGTGCCAGCAGTTTAAAGGCGCCAGATACGCAGTATTTT
v_gene: TRBV15; d_gene: -; abundance: -; j_gene: TRBJ1-5; CDR3aa: CATSGMGRNQPQHF; CDR3nt: TGTGCCACCAGCGGCATGGGGCGCAATCAGCCCCAGCATTTT
v_gene: TRBV14; d_gene: TRBD2; abundance: -; j_gene: TRBJ2-2; CDR3aa: CVSSQRGGTGELFF; CDR3nt: TGTGTCAGCAGCCAGCGGGGGGGCACCGGGGAGCTGTTTTTT
v_gene: TRBV14; d_gene: TRBD1; abundance: few; j_gene: TRBJ2-7; CDR3aa: CASSQVGTGGQPYEQYF; CDR3nt: TGTGCCAGCAGCCAAGTGGGGACAGGAGGCCAACCCTACGAGCAGTACTTC
v_gene: TRBV19; d_gene: -; abundance: -; j_gene: TRBJ2-2; CDR3aa: CASSIPLGVGELFF; CDR3nt: TGTGCCAGTAGTATCCCTCTTGGGGTCGGGGAGCTGTTTTTT
v_gene: TRBV29-1; d_gene: -; abundance: few; j_gene: TRBJ2-2; CDR3aa: CSVDLTGELFF; CDR3nt: TGCAGCGTTGATTTAACCGGGGAGCTGTTTTTT
v_gene: TRBV3-1; d_gene: -; abundance: -; j_gene: TRBJ2-1; CDR3aa: CASSQDRGASDEFF; CDR3nt: TGTGCCAGCAGCCAAGATAGGGGGGCCTCCGATGAGTTCTTC
v_gene: TRBV7-2; d_gene: -; abundance: -; j_gene: TRBJ2-7; CDR3aa: CAGSSSYEQYF; CDR3nt: TGTGCCGGCAGCTCGTCCTACGAGCAGTACTTC
v_gene: TRBV27; d_gene: TRBD2; abundance: -; j_gene: TRBJ2-2; CDR3aa: CASRVGGVGTGELFF; CDR3nt: TGTGCCAGCAGGGTCGGGGGGGTCGGCACCGGGGAGCTGTTTTTT
v_gene: TRBV4-3; d_gene: TRBD1; abundance: -; j_gene: TRBJ2-6; CDR3aa: CASSLGYRGSSGANVLTF; CDR3nt: TGCGCCAGCAGCCTAGGATACAGGGGTTCATCCGGGGCCAACGTCCTGACTTTC
v_gene: TRBV7-9; d_gene: -; abundance: -; j_gene: TRBJ2-3; CDR3aa: CASRGHTQYF; CDR3nt: TGTGCCAGCAGGGGCCATACGCAGTATTTT